These 8 T cell receptor beta chains were all obtained from the same sample, sequenced in a study of beta chain features in type 1 diabetes. Overall study results and limits: People with Type 1 diabetes carried modestly yet significantly shorter TCRB CDR3s in all four CD4+ subsets.

Every bit of the isolated RNA underwent reverse transcription, so sequencing read expressed TCRB transcripts. Libraries were prepared by immunoSEQ multiplex PCR; TCRdb keeps only in-frame clonotypes and omits some of them. The sample has 300,000 to 350,000 clones; about a tenth are singletons. Their recognized antigens are unknown. The sequenced sample consisted of central memory CD4+ T cells from blood. The receptors were gathered from a man aged 25 to 40 with type 1 diabetes.

In regard to this clone: One end of the junction is discordant with germline, which a read error may explain. The chain joins TRBV6-5 to TRBJ2-1, with D tentatively TRBD1 (6 bases). CDR1 and CDR2 from the germline V gene are MNHEY and SVGAGI. This CDR3 is 13 amino acids long. CDR3 protein: CASSEGERVPRLF. The CDR3 coding sequence is TGTGCCAGCAGTGAGGGGGAGAGGGTCCCCCGGCTCTTC.

This clone was picked up a small number of times. The chain recombines TRBV2 with TRBJ1-1; D is undetermined. From germline, CDR1 is SNHLY and CDR2 FYNNEI. This CDR3 contains 14 residues. V was pared by 2 bases and J by 3 bases, with 10 bases between. The CDR3 DNA sequence: TGTGCCAGCAGTGAAATAGGCGGGTACACTGAAGCTTTCTTT. It codes for CASSEIGGYTEAFF.

The chain has TRBV5-6 and TRBJ2-7, with 15 bases that match TRBD2. Germline CDR1 reads SGHDT; CDR2 reads YYEEEE. After removal of 3 bases from V and 3 bases from J, the junction contained 10 bases not matched to a gene. This CDR3 comprises 18 residues. The CDR3 here is CASSSFPGLAGGVYEQYF. In nucleotides, the CDR3 is TGTGCCAGCAGCTCTTTTCCGGGACTAGCGGGGGGCGTCTACGAGCAGTACTTC.

The chain carries TRBV30 and TRBJ1-2; D is unclear. With 8 bases removed from V and 8 bases from J, the gap between germline ends came to 18 bases. Germline assignment: CDR1 GTSNPN and CDR2 SVGIG (reference sequence). There are 12 residues in the CDR3. CDR3 loop: CASLESAGGYTF. The CDR3 DNA reads as TGTGCCAGCCTGGAGTCTGCGGGGGGCTACACCTTC.

This clone was seen a few times. J is TRBJ2-1 and V is TRBV11-3, with D perhaps matching TRBD1 (6 bases). CDR3 size: 16 residues. Germline lookup yields CDR1 SGHNT and CDR2 YENEEA. Trimming pared 0 bases from V and 5 bases from J, leaving 14 bases between. The CDR3 is CASSLDGQGPHNEQFF. The DNA for the CDR3 is TGTGCCAGCAGCTTAGATGGGCAGGGGCCCCACAATGAGCAGTTCTTC.

This chain uses TRBV11-3 with TRBJ2-7; TRBD1 might be the D (6 bases). This CDR3 contains 16 residues. The germline V and J ends were trimmed by 5 bases and 5 bases, with 22 bases remaining between them. CDR1 and CDR2 (germline): SGHNT, YENEEA. CDR3 in amino acids: CASSPGNREKKDEQYF. CDR3 nucleotides: TGTGCCAGCAGCCCGGGGAACAGGGAAAAAAAGGACGAGCAGTACTTC.

The V and J genes are TRBV4-1 and TRBJ2-5; TRBD2 aligns across 7 bases. CDR1 is MGHRA, CDR2 YSYEKL, per germline. This CDR3 contains 15 residues. V shed 0 bases, J shed 2 bases, and the junction held 3 bases outside the gene matches. The CDR3 sequence: CASSQDSGSQETQYF. The CDR3 coding sequence is TGCGCCAGCAGCCAAGATAGCGGGTCTCAAGAGACCCAGTACTTC.

This rearrangement joins TRBV19 to TRBJ1-2; D ambiguous. The germline CDR1 and CDR2 sequences are LNHDA and SQIVND (reference sequence). The V end lost 5 bases, the J end lost 0 bases, and 10 bases lay between the germline ends. The CDR3 is 14 amino acids. CDR3 sequence reads: CASSLSGTNYGYTF. The CDR3 DNA sequence: TGTGCCAGTAGTCTCAGTGGCACTAACTATGGCTACACCTTC.